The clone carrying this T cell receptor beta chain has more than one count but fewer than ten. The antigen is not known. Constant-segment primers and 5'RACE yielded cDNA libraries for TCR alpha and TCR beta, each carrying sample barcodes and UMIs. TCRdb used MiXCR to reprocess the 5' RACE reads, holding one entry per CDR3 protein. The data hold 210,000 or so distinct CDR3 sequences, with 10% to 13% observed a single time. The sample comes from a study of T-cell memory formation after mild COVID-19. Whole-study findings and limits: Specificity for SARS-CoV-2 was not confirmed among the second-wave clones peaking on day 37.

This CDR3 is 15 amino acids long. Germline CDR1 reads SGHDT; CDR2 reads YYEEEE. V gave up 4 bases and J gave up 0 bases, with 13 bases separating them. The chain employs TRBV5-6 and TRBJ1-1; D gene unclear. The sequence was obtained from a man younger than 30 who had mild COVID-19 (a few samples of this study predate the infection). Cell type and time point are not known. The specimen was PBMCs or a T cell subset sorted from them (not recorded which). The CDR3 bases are TGTGCCAGCAGCCGGGCGAGTAATATGAACACTGAAGCTTTCTTT. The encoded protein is CASSRASNMNTEAFF.